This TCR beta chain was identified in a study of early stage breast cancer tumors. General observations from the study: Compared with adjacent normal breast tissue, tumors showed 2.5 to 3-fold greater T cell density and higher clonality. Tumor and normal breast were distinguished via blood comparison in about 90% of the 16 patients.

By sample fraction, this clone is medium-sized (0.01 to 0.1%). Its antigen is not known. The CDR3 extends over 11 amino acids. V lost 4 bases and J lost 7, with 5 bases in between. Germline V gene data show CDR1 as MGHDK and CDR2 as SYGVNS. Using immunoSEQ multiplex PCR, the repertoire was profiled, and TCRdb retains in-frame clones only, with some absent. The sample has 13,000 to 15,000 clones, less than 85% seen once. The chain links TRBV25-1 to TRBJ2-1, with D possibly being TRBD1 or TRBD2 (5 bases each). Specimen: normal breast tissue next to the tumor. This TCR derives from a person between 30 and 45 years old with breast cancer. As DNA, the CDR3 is TGTGCCAGCAGTGGGGGGAATGAGCAGTTCTTC. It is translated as CASSGGNEQFF.